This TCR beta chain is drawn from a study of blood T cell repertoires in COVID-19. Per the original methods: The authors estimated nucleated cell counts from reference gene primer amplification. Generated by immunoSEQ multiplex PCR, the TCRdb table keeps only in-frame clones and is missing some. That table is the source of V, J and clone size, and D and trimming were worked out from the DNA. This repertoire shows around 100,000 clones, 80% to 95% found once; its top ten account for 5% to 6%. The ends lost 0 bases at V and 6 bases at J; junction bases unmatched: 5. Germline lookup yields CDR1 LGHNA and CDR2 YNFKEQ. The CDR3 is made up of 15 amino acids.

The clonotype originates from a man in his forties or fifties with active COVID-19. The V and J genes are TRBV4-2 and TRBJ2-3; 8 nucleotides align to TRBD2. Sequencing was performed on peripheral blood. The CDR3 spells CASSQEQREFDTQYF. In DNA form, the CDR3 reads TGTGCCAGCAGCCAAGAGCAGCGGGAGTTTGATACGCAGTATTTT.